The clone carrying this T cell receptor beta chain was counted ten times or more. Its antigen is as yet unknown. The source of the sample is a study of metastatic and nonmetastatic thyroid tumors. Findings and limits, study-wide: A significant increase in TCR beta diversity was reportedly seen in malignant thyroid tumors relative to benign nodules, in blood and tumor.

TCRdb reanalyzed the PCR reads with MiXCR. The data show 15,000 or so clones, around 12% seen once. All patients reached thyroid surgery having received no treatment beforehand. V was clipped by 6 bases and J by 0 bases; unmatched bases: 2. The CDR3 totals 14 residues. Per the germline V gene, CDR1 is MNHNS and CDR2 is SASEGT. The gene calls are TRBV6-1 and TRBJ1-1; 9 bases are shared with TRBD1. The receptor comes from a female donor with papillary thyroid cancer or a benign thyroid nodule (not recorded which). Some clones in this sample may be carry-over from other donors' samples. Input material: tumor tissue. The CDR3 sequence: CASRTGGMNTEAFF. DNA for the CDR3: TGTGCCAGCAGGACAGGGGGGATGAACACTGAAGCTTTCTTT.